This T cell receptor beta chain was recovered during a study of T cells after yellow fever vaccination (dated by TCRdb to between 2018 and 2020). For the study in its entirety: The SMART-Seq v4 Ultra Low Input RNA kit was used to prepare libraries from fractions with low cell numbers. The cohort comprised two healthy male donors, one aged 18 to 29 and one aged 30 to 39 years. Blood was collected at multiple timepoints before and after primary and secondary immunization, and bulk PBMC replicates and cell subsets were isolated. To track T-cell clones before and after primary and booster YFV17D yellow fever vaccination, bulk TCR alpha and beta repertoires were sequenced longitudinally.

The V and J ends are trimmed by 6 bases and 2 bases, leaving 15 bases between them. The CDR3 contains 14 residues, cysteine and valine counted. Only the CDR3 part of the read is kept: 42 bases, read in frame from the first base. The germline V gene (reference sequence) yields SGHKS for CDR1 and YYEKEE for CDR2. TCR cDNA was made using 5'RACE template switching, a step that added a universal primer site and unique molecular identifiers. cDNA synthesis was primed from both the TCR alpha and TCR beta constant segments. Library amplification used two PCR steps, and the second PCR step added sample barcodes and sequencing adapters. Libraries were sequenced on Illumina HiSeq 2500 (2x100 bp) or NovaSeq (2x150 bp). Per the source publication's procedure: MIGEC handled demultiplexing of reads and collapsing into UMI consensus sequences, while MiXCR performed V(D)J alignment. Clonotypes responding to the vaccine were identified with edgeR on replicate PBMC samples, with the criteria of FDR below 0.01 and a log2 fold change above 5 up to day 15. Each bulk clonotype received a CD4 or CD8 identity based on whether the sequenced CD4 or CD8 repertoire contained that clonotype at higher abundance. TCRdb reprocessing: public reads trimmed at Q25 with fastp, clones called with MiXCR, in-frame beta chains kept. When rows share a CDR3 protein, they turn into one entry using the most common DNA and genes. The V and J calls were determined by TCRdb, not by the authors. The sample profile shows 70,000 or so distinct CDR3 sequences; more than 5.5% of them were found once. The top ten clones comprise around 28% of the sample.

This clonotype was seen ten or more times. Its specific antigen is unknown. No base-level quality is on record; no much larger clone is a single base apart. Study-level results and caveats: Because only two donors were included in the study, the extent to which the findings can be generalized is limited. The secondary T-cell response was found to be weaker but faster than the primary response, with a peak reached on day 5 rather than on day 15. Because abundant contaminating clonotypes from the bulk population could be contained in FACS-sorted repertoires, computational filtering was required. After the booster, most of the clones that had expanded following primary vaccination were detected again (approximately 96% of CD4 and more than 85% of CD8), which suggests that memory was broadly maintained. A small share of clonotypes was detected in both CD4 and CD8 compartments, with the overlap likely arising from convergent recombination.

Per the publication, the treatment or condition label means: live attenuated yellow fever vaccine strain. PBMCs were isolated from peripheral blood using a standard Ficoll-Paque protocol. CD4 and CD8 T-cell fractions were isolated with Dynabeads CD4 and CD8 positive selection kits. RNA was extracted with TriZol from bulk PBMCs, CD4 and CD8 fractions, and dextramer-positive and dextramer-negative fractions. The sequences come from CD8+ T cells sorted from PBMCs, collected about 10 days after the first yellow fever vaccination. The rearrangement combines TRBV5-5 with TRBJ2-7; TRBD1 could be the D gene, as 6 bases match. The receptor was derived from a man aged 18-30 years who received the YFV17D yellow fever vaccine. Read as DNA, the sequence is TGTGCCAGCAACCAGGGGACATCCCCCTACGAGCAGTACGTC. This yields the protein CASNQGTSPYEQYV.